The 24 T cell receptor beta chains given below trace back to one sample, sequenced in a study of CD8+ T cells in alopecia areata. Investigators isolated RNA and reverse transcribed it into cDNA to act as the sequencing template. Sequenced by immunoSEQ multiplex PCR; TCRdb stores in-frame clones only, minus some. The table has about 140,000 clones, approximately 65% seen once; the top ten hold 35% to 40%. The sequenced sample was CD8+ T cells sorted from blood. Receptors originate from a human donor in good health.

This clone occurred a few times. The chain employs TRBV30 and TRBJ1-2, with unresolved D. The CDR3 is made up of 10 amino acids. Germline-derived CDR1 and CDR2 are GTSNPN and SVGIG (reference sequence). V lost 6 bases, J lost 3 bases, and 5 bases lay in between. The CDR3 DNA sequence: TGTGCCTGTGAGGACTATGGCTACACCTTC. It specifies CACEDYGYTF.

The chain links TRBV29-1 to TRBJ2-5, with TRBD2 matching over 7 bases. There are 14 residues in the CDR3. CDR1 and CDR2 from the germline V gene are SQVTM and ANQGSEA. With V trimmed by 6 bases and J by 2 bases, 9 bases remained unmatched. The CDR3 is CSVPDERDQETQYF. CDR3 bases: TGCAGCGTCCCTGACGAGCGGGATCAAGAGACCCAGTACTTC. The variable domain in full, with the rest retrieved from reference TRBV29-1 and TRBJ2-5, is SAVISQKPSRDICQRGTSLTIQCQVDSQVTMMFWYRQQPGQSLTLIATANQGSEATYESGFVIDKFPISRPNLTFSTLTVSNMSPEDSSIYLCSVPDERDQETQYFGPGTRLLVL.

The count of this clone is one. The chain combines TRBV7-2 with TRBJ2-7; 9 nucleotides align to TRBD2. Germline CDR1 and CDR2: SGHTA and FQGNSA. Trimming took 4 bases from V and 5 from J; bases not matched to a gene: 3. This CDR3 is 13 amino acids long. CDR3 nucleotide sequence: TGTGCCAGCAGCTATAGCGGGAGCCACGAGCAGTACTTC. Residues: CASSYSGSHEQYF.

The genes are TRBV5-6 and TRBJ2-1; no clear D. Germline CDR1 SGHDT, CDR2 YYEEEE. This CDR3 contains 13 residues. The ends were cut back, 1 base at V and 5 bases at J, with 7 bases in the middle. DNA of the CDR3: TGTGCCAGCAGCTTGCCACAGAACAATGAGCAGTTCTTC. Encoded protein: CASSLPQNNEQFF.

The rearrangement uses TRBV10-3 and TRBJ2-7; D could derive from TRBD1 or TRBD2 (6 bases each). In germline, CDR1 is ENHRY, CDR2 SYGVKD. This CDR3 has 15 residues. The germline V and J ends were trimmed by 2 bases and 3 bases, with 14 bases remaining between them. In DNA, the CDR3 is TGTGCCATCAGTGAGGAGACAGGCGGGATCTACGAGCAGTACTTC. It is translated as CAISEETGGIYEQYF.

This sequence joins TRBV29-1 and TRBJ2-1, with 9 bases fitting TRBD2. CDR1 and CDR2 from the germline V gene are SQVTM and ANQGSEA. V shed 7 bases and J 8 bases; nucleotides not matched to a gene: 9. This CDR3 is 13 amino acids long. CDR3 in DNA: TGCAGCGCCGTTAGCGGGAGTTTTGATGAGCAGTTCTTC. This translates into CSAVSGSFDEQFF.

This clone showed up just once. The junction departs from germline at one end; a sequencing error may be responsible. J is TRBJ1-1 and V is TRBV30; no definite D call. The CDR3 is 14 amino acids. CDR1 and CDR2 from the germline V gene are GTSNPN and SVGIG (reference sequence). The CDR3 nucleotides are TGTGCCTGGAGTGGGGCCACCCAGAACGCTGAAGCTTTCTTT. Its translation is CAWSGATQNAEAFF.

This clone was picked up a small number of times. The rearrangement uses TRBV4-1 and TRBJ2-5, with 10 bases lining up with TRBD1. The V segment lost 2 bases and the J segment 1 base; nucleotides outside the gene matches: 4. CDR1 is MGHRA and CDR2 is YSYEKL in the germline V gene. CDR3 length equals 16 residues. CDR3 loop: CASSQRGTGAQETQYF. The CDR3 nucleotides read TGCGCCAGCAGCCAACGGGGGACAGGGGCCCAAGAGACCCAGTACTTC.

This clone was recorded a few times. The same CDR3 is also encoded by other DNA sequences in this sample. This chain connects TRBV29-1 to TRBJ1-3, with D hard to call. CDR3 size: 12 residues. Germline CDR1 reads SQVTM; CDR2 reads ANQGSEA. V lost 3 bases and J lost 4, with 7 bases in between. CDR3 residues: CSVEGRGNTIYF. The CDR3 coding sequence is TGCAGCGTTGAGGGCAGGGGAAACACCATATATTTT.

This clone is a singleton in its sample. Here the CDR3 reads CAWSASGSNYGYTF. The CDR3 DNA follows: TGTGCCTGGAGTGCCTCGGGGAGTAACTATGGCTACACCTTC. The chain uses TRBV30 and TRBJ1-2; D remains unclear. Germline V lookup: CDR1 GTSNPN, CDR2 SVGIG (reference sequence). The CDR3 sequence is 14 residues long. Trimming took off 1 base at V and 1 base at J, with 10 bases between the two ends. Complete variable domain (other parts from reference TRBV30 and TRBJ1-2): SQTIHQWPATLVQPVGSPLSLECTVEGTSNPNLYWYRQAAGRGLQLLFYSVGIGQISSEVPQNLSASRPQDRQFILSSKKLLLSDSGFYLCAWSASGSNYGYTFGSGTRLTVV.

V gene TRBV19 combines with J gene TRBJ1-1; D unclear. With 5 bases removed from V and 5 bases from J, the gap between germline ends came to 15 bases. There are 14 residues in the CDR3. Germline loops: CDR1 LNHDA, CDR2 SQIVND (reference sequence). CDR3 protein: CASSGVQIWTEAFF. DNA of the CDR3: TGTGCCAGTAGTGGCGTCCAGATCTGGACTGAAGCTTTCTTT.

CDR3 in amino acids: CSVVLREGSRSGANVLTF. The CDR3 bases are TGCAGCGTTGTTCTTAGGGAGGGATCCCGCTCTGGGGCCAACGTCCTGACTTTC. The chain employs TRBV29-1 and TRBJ2-6; 7 positions match TRBD2. Per the germline V gene, CDR1 is SQVTM and CDR2 is ANQGSEA. The trim removed 4 bases at V and 0 bases at J, leaving 12 bases unmatched. This CDR3 is built from 18 residues.

In DNA form, the CDR3 reads TGTGCCAGCAGCAACGGGAGCACTGAAGCTTTCTTT. Amino acids: CASSNGSTEAFF. This chain uses TRBV13 with TRBJ1-1, with D unclear. Between the trimmed V and J ends, which lost 5 bases and 4 bases, there was a span of 8 bases. The CDR3 extends over 12 amino acids. The germline V gene has CDR1 PRHDT and CDR2 FYEKMQ (reference sequence).

A single count supports this clone. Within the sample, other DNA sequences also encode this same CDR3. The rearrangement joins TRBV4-1 to TRBJ2-1; D is unresolved. The germline V gene has CDR1 MGHRA and CDR2 YSYEKL. V was shortened by 4 bases and J by 6 bases, with 4 bases between the two germline ends. CDR3 length: 11 residues. The CDR3 coding sequence is TGCGCCAGCAGCCGTGGCAATGAGCAGTTCTTC. Translating it yields CASSRGNEQFF.

About this clone: At the DNA level, this CDR3 is encoded by other sequences in the same sample as well. The chain joins TRBV29-1 to TRBJ1-2, with unresolved D. The CDR3 runs to 11 residues. Trimming removed 2 bases from V and 5 bases from J, with 6 bases in between. CDR1 is SQVTM and CDR2 is ANQGSEA in the germline V gene. CDR3 sequence: CSVESRYGYTF. DNA for the CDR3: TGCAGCGTTGAATCCAGATATGGCTACACCTTC.

CDR3 DNA sequence: TGTGCCAGCAGTCCACCGGGACAGGGGAACAATGAGCAGTTCTTC. This sequence encodes CASSPPGQGNNEQFF. This chain connects TRBV7-9 to TRBJ2-1; 10 bases agree with TRBD1. This CDR3 region has 15 residues. In germline, CDR1 is SEHNR, CDR2 FQNEAQ (reference sequence). V lost 6 bases and J lost 5; bases outside the gene matches: 7.

The chain couples TRBV27 to TRBJ2-1; TRBD2 matches 9 bases. V lost 3 bases and J lost 1; bases outside the gene matches: 4. Per the germline V gene, CDR1 is MNHEY and CDR2 is SMNVEV (reference sequence). This CDR3 comprises 16 residues. In nucleotides, the CDR3 is TGTGCCAGCAGTTTCTTGGGACTAGCATCCTACAATGAGCAGTTCTTC. It yields the protein CASSFLGLASYNEQFF.

The chain has TRBV27 and TRBJ2-6, with TRBD1 as a possible D gene (6 bases). The CDR3 runs 16 residues. Trimming stripped 6 bases from V and 0 bases from J, with 12 bases between. Germline V gene lookup returns CDR1 MNHEY and CDR2 SMNVEV (reference sequence). Here the CDR3 DNA reads TGTGCCAGCAGACCTTTGGGGGCCTCTGGGGCCAACGTCCTGACTTTC. Its translation: CASRPLGASGANVLTF.

The sample holds a few counts of this clone. V is TRBV19 and J is TRBJ1-1; D not resolved. This CDR3 spans 13 amino acids. Germline V gene lookup returns CDR1 LNHDA and CDR2 SQIVND (reference sequence). V was shortened by 4 bases and J by 1 base, with 7 bases between the two germline ends. CDR3 nucleotides: TGTGCCAGTAGTAAACGGGAGAACACTGAAGCTTTCTTT. This codes for CASSKRENTEAFF.

A few counts support this clone. J is TRBJ1-1 and V is TRBV27; D gene unclear. There are 13 residues in the CDR3. Trimming removed 0 bases from V and 5 bases from J, with 7 bases in between. Germline CDR1 and CDR2: MNHEY and SMNVEV (reference sequence). The CDR3 DNA is TGTGCCAGCAGTTTATCCTGGACGACTGAAGCTTTCTTT. This codes for CASSLSWTTEAFF.

The rearrangement uses TRBV6-6 and TRBJ2-3, with TRBD2 matching over 11 bases. This CDR3 has 15 amino acids. The germline CDR1 and CDR2 sequences are MNHNY and SVGAGI (reference sequence). The V and J ends lost 7 bases and 5 bases, in that order; junction bases with no gene match: 8. CDR3 region: CASIGLAGGLDTQYF. DNA for the CDR3: TGTGCCAGCATAGGTCTAGCGGGAGGTTTAGATACGCAGTATTTT.

The gene calls are TRBV2 and TRBJ2-1; 10 bases are shared with TRBD2. The CDR3 runs to 17 residues. Germline CDR1 is SNHLY and CDR2 is FYNNEI. V lost 5 bases and J lost 4; bases outside the gene matches: 11. The CDR3 region is CASSPIPGTSDYNEQFF. CDR3 nucleotide sequence: TGTGCCAGCAGTCCTATCCCCGGGACTAGCGATTACAATGAGCAGTTCTTC.

This clone was detected once. This CDR3 reads CASSLNSGYNEQFF. CDR3 coding DNA: TGTGCCAGCAGCTTGAATAGCGGCTACAATGAGCAGTTCTTC. The chain employs TRBV7-2 and TRBJ2-1, with D perhaps matching TRBD2 (6 bases). The CDR3 runs to 14 residues. The germline gives CDR1 SGHTA, CDR2 FQGNSA. V shed 3 bases and J shed 3 bases, with 9 bases lying between them.

This chain links TRBV29-1 with TRBJ2-5; TRBD2 matches 7 bases. CDR1 is SQVTM, CDR2 ANQGSEA, per germline. This CDR3 is built from 12 residues. Germline trimming cut 3 bases from V and 7 bases from J; bases unmatched to any gene: 5. The CDR3 protein is CSVEGRGSTQYF. CDR3 DNA: TGCAGCGTTGAGGGGCGGGGGTCGACCCAGTACTTC.